Shown below are 20 T cell receptor beta chains from a single sample sequenced in a study of T cell changes during pregnancy in multiple sclerosis. The method was immunoSEQ multiplex PCR; TCRdb's version includes in-frame clones alone and lacks a portion of them. The profile shows about 59,000 clones, around 94% of them singletons. The starting material was CD8+ T cells from peripheral blood mononuclear cells, obtained after pregnancy. The receptors were gathered from a female donor with multiple sclerosis, enrolled in a pregnancy study.

The chain's CDR3 is CASSFSLGDLGEKLFF. Here the CDR3 DNA reads TGCGCCAGCAGCTTTTCACTTGGGGACTTGGGTGAAAAACTGTTTTTT. The genes are TRBV5-1 and TRBJ1-4, with D possibly matching TRBD1 (5 bases). Trimming removed 2 bases at V and 7 bases at J, with 18 bases between. Germline V gives CDR1 SGHRS, CDR2 YFSETQ. The CDR3 is 16 residues long.

The chain has TRBV29-1 and TRBJ2-1; no clear D gene. V lost 2 bases and J lost 3, with 14 bases in between. The germline V gene has CDR1 SQVTM and CDR2 ANQGSEA. CDR3 length: 15 residues. CDR3 in DNA: TGCAGCGTTGAAACGAGCGAGATTAACTACAATGAGCAGTTCTTC. Amino acid sequence: CSVETSEINYNEQFF.

V gene TRBV6-1 combines with J gene TRBJ2-3; the D gene is possibly TRBD2 (5 bases). This CDR3 has 17 amino acids. CDR1 and CDR2 (germline): MNHNS, SASEGT. Trimming stripped 4 bases from V and 8 bases from J, with 25 bases between. CDR3 loop: CASSAPPRPGGLGTQYF. CDR3 nucleotides: TGTGCCAGCAGTGCGCCCCCCAGGCCTGGCGGGTTGGGTACGCAGTATTTT.

The rearrangement links TRBV27 to TRBJ2-1, with TRBD1 as a possible D gene (7 bases). Trimming shortened V by 6 bases and J by 6 bases, and 15 bases separated the two germline ends. The CDR3 is 14 residues long. Germline V CDR1 and CDR2: MNHEY, SMNVEV (reference sequence). The CDR3 loop reads CASRVAGGRNEQFF. As DNA, the CDR3 is TGTGCCAGCAGAGTAGCAGGGGGGCGCAATGAGCAGTTCTTC.

This sequence joins TRBV29-1 and TRBJ1-2; D is undetermined. The CDR3 loop spans 12 amino acids. Germline-derived CDR1 and CDR2 are SQVTM and ANQGSEA. V was cut by 0 bases and J by 8 bases, with 10 bases left in between. CDR3 nucleotide sequence: TGCAGCGTTGAAGATTTTAGAGGGGGCTACACCTTC. Protein: CSVEDFRGGYTF.

The CDR3 DNA is TGTGCCAGCAGGCCTCGTAGCGGGCGCTCCTACAATGAGCAGTTCTTC. It codes for CASRPRSGRSYNEQFF. V gene TRBV28 combines with J gene TRBJ2-1; 7 positions agree with TRBD2. This CDR3 is built from 16 residues. The V segment lost 6 bases and the J segment 0 bases; nucleotides outside the gene matches: 8. In germline, CDR1 is MDHEN, CDR2 SYDVKM.

The chain uses TRBV2 and TRBJ2-2, with 11 bases matching TRBD2. Germline CDR1 is SNHLY and CDR2 is FYNNEI. CDR3 length: 15 amino acids. With V trimmed by 8 bases and J by 3 bases, 5 bases remained unmatched. The CDR3 DNA reads as TGTGCCAGCTCTAGCGGGAGGAAGGACACCGGGGAGCTGTTTTTT. As protein: CASSSGRKDTGELFF. Supplemented by reference TRBV2 and TRBJ2-2, the full variable domain reads EPEVTQTPSHQVTQMGQEVILRCVPISNHLYFYWYRQILGQKVEFLVSFYNNEISEKSEIFDDQFSVERPDGSNFTLKIRSTKLEDSAMYFCASSSGRKDTGELFFGEGSRLTVL.

This chain uses TRBV7-8 with TRBJ2-1; 11 bases map to TRBD2. After removal of 3 bases from V and 4 bases from J, the junction contained 5 bases not matched to a gene. Germline-derived CDR1 and CDR2 are SGHVS and FQNEAQ. The CDR3 is made up of 16 amino acids. CDR3 bases: TGTGCCAGCAGCTTGACTAGCGGGATACCTTACAATGAGCAGTTCTTC. Its translation: CASSLTSGIPYNEQFF.

CDR3 coding DNA: TGTGCCAGCAGCTGGGACCCTCGGGCCGCGGGAAAAAACACTGAAGCTTTCTTT. Amino acids: CASSWDPRAAGKNTEAFF. The gene calls are TRBV5-8 and TRBJ1-1; TRBD1 is a possible D gene (5 bases). This CDR3 has 18 amino acids. Germline CDR1 reads SGHTS; CDR2 reads YDEGEE. V was clipped by 3 bases and J by 2 bases, with 23 bases between them.

Remarks on this clone: Within the sample, other DNA sequences also encode this same CDR3. This rearrangement joins TRBV5-1 to TRBJ2-7; 9 nucleotides line up with TRBD1. The V gene's germline CDR1 is SGHRS and CDR2 YFSETQ. The CDR3 spans 14 residues. V lost 2 bases, J lost 3 bases, and 3 bases stayed unmatched. CDR3 in amino acids: CASSFGTGSYEQYF. In DNA, the CDR3 is TGCGCCAGCAGCTTCGGGACAGGGAGCTACGAGCAGTACTTC. Based on the CDR3 plus reference TRBV5-1 and TRBJ2-7, the full variable domain is KAGVTQTPRYLIKTRGQQVTLSCSPISGHRSVSWYQQTPGQGLQFLFEYFSETQRNKGNFPGRFSGRQFSNSRSEMNVSTLELGDSALYLCASSFGTGSYEQYFGPGTRLTVT.

The chain carries TRBV28 and TRBJ1-4, with unresolved D. V was pared by 5 bases and J by 6 bases, with 7 bases between. Germline V gene sequence: CDR1 MDHEN, CDR2 SYDVKM. The CDR3 runs 12 residues. The CDR3 DNA is TGTGCCAGCAGTCCGCGATATGAAAAACTGTTTTTT. Its protein product is CASSPRYEKLFF.

The chain employs TRBV15 and TRBJ2-3; maybe TRBD2 (7 bases). Germline V gives CDR1 LNHNV, CDR2 YYDKDF (reference sequence). The ends were cut back, 0 bases at V and 5 bases at J, with 12 bases in the middle. There are 15 residues in the CDR3. The CDR3 DNA reads as TGTGCCACCAGCAGAGACGGGGGGCGTGGAGATACGCAGTATTTT. It encodes CATSRDGGRGDTQYF.

The rearrangement links TRBV4-1 to TRBJ1-4; D unclear. V lost 1 base, J lost 7 bases, and 19 bases lay in between. Germline V lookup: CDR1 MGHRA, CDR2 YSYEKL. The CDR3 sequence is 17 residues long. This CDR3 is CASSQGPANLEGEKLFF. The CDR3 coding sequence is TGCGCCAGCAGCCAAGGGCCGGCGAACCTGGAGGGTGAAAAACTGTTTTTT.

The chain couples TRBV14 to TRBJ1-2; TRBD1 is a possible D gene (6 bases). This CDR3 is built from 15 residues. With 6 bases removed from V and 4 bases from J, the gap between germline ends came to 18 bases. Germline V lookup: CDR1 SGHDN, CDR2 FVKESK. The CDR3 sequence: CASRRTESIFYGYTF. The CDR3 DNA reads TGTGCCAGCAGACGGACAGAGTCGATCTTCTATGGCTACACCTTC.

This chain links TRBV5-6 with TRBJ2-3, with D unresolved. This CDR3 region has 14 residues. Between the trimmed V and J ends, which lost 1 base and 2 bases, there was a span of 8 bases. Germline assignment: CDR1 SGHDT and CDR2 YYEEEE. In DNA form, the CDR3 reads TGTGCCAGCAGCTTGCGGCGGATCACAGATACGCAGTATTTT. Residues: CASSLRRITDTQYF.

V and J are TRBV9 and TRBJ2-1; TRBD2 aligns across 9 bases. The J segment lost 3 bases and the V segment lost 3 bases, leaving 7 bases of the junction unmatched. CDR3 size: 16 residues. Germline V gene sequence: CDR1 SGDLS, CDR2 YYNGEE. CDR3: CASSEGGRAHYNEQFF. Written as DNA, the CDR3 is TGTGCCAGCAGCGAAGGCGGGAGGGCCCACTACAATGAGCAGTTCTTC.

The chain recombines TRBV5-1 with TRBJ1-1, with D possibly being TRBD1 (6 bases). The germline V and J ends were trimmed by 2 bases and 3 bases, with 14 bases remaining between them. CDR3 length: 15 amino acids. In germline, CDR1 is SGHRS, CDR2 YFSETQ. The DNA for the CDR3 is TGCGCCAGCAGCTTACAGGGTAACCCGGACACTGAAGCTTTCTTT. Translation: CASSLQGNPDTEAFF.

The rearrangement joins TRBV19 to TRBJ2-7; 13 bases line up with TRBD2. From germline, CDR1 is LNHDA and CDR2 SQIVND (reference sequence). V gave up 1 base and J gave up 4 bases; unmatched junction bases: 4. The CDR3 runs to 16 residues. In nucleotides, the CDR3 is TGTGCCAGTAGTATAGGTTCGGGACTAGCGGGATACGAGCAGTACTTC. Translated: CASSIGSGLAGYEQYF.

The rearrangement joins TRBV27 to TRBJ2-7; D remains unclear. This CDR3 region has 13 residues. CDR1 and CDR2 (germline): MNHEY, SMNVEV (reference sequence). V lost 10 bases, J lost 7 bases, and 20 bases lay in between. CDR3 in DNA: TGTGCCATCCGGTCGACAACTTCAACTGAGCAGTACTTC. Translation gives CAIRSTTSTEQYF.

V gene TRBV5-6 combines with J gene TRBJ2-7; 8 bases agree with TRBD2. Per the germline V gene, CDR1 is SGHDT and CDR2 is YYEEEE. This CDR3 is built from 14 residues. After removal of 5 bases from V and 0 bases from J, the junction contained 4 bases not matched to a gene. CDR3 DNA: TGTGCCAGCAGAGCGGGGGTTAGCTCCTACGAGCAGTACTTC. Its protein is CASRAGVSSYEQYF.